The sequence of this T cell receptor beta chain was determined in a study of patients and donors after allogeneic stem cell transplantation. This clonotype turned up a few times. Each CDR3 protein gets one entry after TCRdb re-called the RT-PCR reads with MiXCR. The table has around 200,000 distinct CDR3 sequences, about 37% seen once. CDR1 is DFQATT, CDR2 SNEGSKA, per germline (reference sequence). The CDR3 length is 13 residues. V lost 1 base and J lost 5, with 11 bases in between. The sequence was collected from a human donor who was either an allogeneic HSCT recipient or a stem cell or donor lymphocyte infusion donor (not recorded which). It is not recorded whose cells these are; they may come from a transplant donor. V gene TRBV20-1 combines with J gene TRBJ1-2; D might be TRBD1 (6 bases). The sequenced material came from blood, either unsorted or a sorted T cell fraction (not recorded which). DNA for the CDR3: TGCAGTGCTAGAGTTGCTACAGGGTATGGCTACACCTTC. Translated, it gives CSARVATGYGYTF.